The source of this T cell receptor (beta chain) is a study of shared clonotypes between healthy human individuals (dated by TCRdb to 2020 to 2022). Study-level background: A couple of women and three men aged 18 to 49 years were included in the cohort. Different laboratories and diverse techniques were used to prepare libraries and sequence TCR repertoires, to increase sequencing depth and limit assay-specific biases. Blood TCR repertoires of five healthy adults were deeply sequenced to estimate repertoire size and the extent of clonotype sharing between individuals. For each donor, CD4 naive and CD4 memory were each given three plates, CD8 naive was given two plates, and CD8 memory was given one plate. Each donor's leukapheresis produced roughly between roughly 0.85 and 9.5 billion PBMCs.

Concerning this clone itself: No antigen is known for it. No per-base quality is available; no much larger clone lies one base away.

From the cysteine up to the phenylalanine, the CDR3 has a length of 16 residues. Only the CDR3 portion is preserved as DNA: 48 bases, with reading frame beginning at the first base. As encoded in the germline V gene (reference sequence), CDR1 is SGHAT while CDR2 is FQDESV. A distance of 15 bases separates the germline ends of V and J, which lose 6 bases and 1 base respectively. Donors were healthy HIV-negative adults with no recently reported acute infections or vaccinations. Every donor was a Caucasian adult residing in Nashville, Tennessee, USA. Magnetic negative selection was used to enrich CD4+ T cells, after which naive cells were positively selected on CD45RA and the negative fraction became the memory subset. Blood was obtained by leukapheresis, after which PBMCs were separated by Ficoll-Histopaque density gradient centrifugation and cryopreserved in liquid nitrogen vapor phase. Analytical flow cytometry was used to check the purity and quantity of each magnetically sorted T cell population. Genomic DNA was isolated from each sorted fraction and quantified by UV absorbance on a Nanodrop 2000c.

TCR CDR3 regions were amplified from genomic DNA by multiplex PCR using the deep immunoSEQ assay. For each cell subset, the extracted genomic DNA was distributed evenly across all wells of several immunoSEQ 96-well plates, and each plate served as one replicate. For sorted subsets, 150 to 250 ng genomic DNA, equal to about 30,000 T cell genomes, was loaded into each replicate PCR. The purified libraries were quantified using a Qubit 3.0 fluorometer, sized with a Bioanalyzer 2100, and then quantified again using the KAPA Library Quantification kit. Each immunoSEQ 96-well plate was sequenced on its own single-read 150-cycle Illumina NextSeq 550 flow cell. From the authors' description of their analysis: The immunoSEQ output contained only junctional sequences without quality scores, so filtering could not match that applied to full-length reads. To assign V/J genes and CDR3, sequences were annotated against IMGT germline references using PyIR, a Python wrapper for IgBLAST v1.9. Reads were filtered out if the reads had weak V/J assignments (E-value above 1e-6), no CDR3, stop codons, out-of-frame junctions, or ambiguous translated residues. V3J clonotypes were defined by identical inferred V gene, J gene, and CDR3 amino acid sequence. The percentage overlap between two repertoires was calculated by dividing the number of shared unique clonotypes by the size of the smaller repertoire. RTK rarefaction, the Chao1 estimator, and Recon v2.1 estimates of unobserved clonotypes were used to assess repertoire richness. OLGA was used to compute generation probabilities for all TCRbeta clonotypes that the gDNA method yielded from several donors. As stored in TCRdb, this immuneACCESS dataset retains in-frame rearrangements with V and J assigned. A fraction of the clones does not appear; measured against another copy, unresolved V genes explain less than half of the discrepancy, and the remainder lacks a known reason. V and J calls and clone size are those listed in that table; D and trimming were worked out from the DNA. The sample yields 1,500,000 or so clones; roughly 96% were counted once. Over 1% of the sample comes from the top ten.

The investigation overall reported the following: Even with the large sequencing depth, rarefaction of the sorted-subset datasets indicated that sequencing was incomplete. Only blood was sampled, and tissue TCR repertoires likely differ from those in blood. Based on pairwise subsampling, the degree of clonotype sharing among donors was expected to be affected by sequencing depth. Sharing across a few donors was observed for approximately 4.6% of naive CD4, over 3% of naive CD8, about 2.3% of memory CD4, and 0.4% of memory CD8 clonotypes. Higher generation probabilities were observed for clonotypes shared by all four sorted-subset donors than for non-shared clonotypes. Larger estimated clonotype richness was generally found for naive subsets than for memory subsets. Because the study included only a small number of donors, the genetic and exposure-history diversity represented was limited.

The sequenced material came from naive CD4+ T cells sorted from blood. The cell subset or site label corresponds to: CD45RA+ positively selected. This clonotype was obtained from a man under 40 in good health. The sequence joins TRBV11-1 to TRBJ2-2, and the D gene may be TRBD2, 6 bases matching. The CDR3 protein sequence reads: CASSRYSGRNTGELFF. The base sequence is TGTGCCAGCAGTAGATACTCCGGGAGGAACACCGGGGAGCTGTTTTTT.